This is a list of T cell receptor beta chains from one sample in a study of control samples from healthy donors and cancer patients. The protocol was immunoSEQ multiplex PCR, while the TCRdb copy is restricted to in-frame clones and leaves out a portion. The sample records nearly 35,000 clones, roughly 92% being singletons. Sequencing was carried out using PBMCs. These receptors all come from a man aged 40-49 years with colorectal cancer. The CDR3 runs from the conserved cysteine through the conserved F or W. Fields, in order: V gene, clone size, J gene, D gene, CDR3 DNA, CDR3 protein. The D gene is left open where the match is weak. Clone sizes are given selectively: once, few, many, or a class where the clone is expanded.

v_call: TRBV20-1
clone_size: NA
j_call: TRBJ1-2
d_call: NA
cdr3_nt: TGCAGTGCTAGTGGAAACAGGGACTATGGCTACACCTTC
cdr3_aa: CSASGNRDYGYTF

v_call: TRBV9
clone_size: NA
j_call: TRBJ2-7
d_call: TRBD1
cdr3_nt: TGTGCCAGCAGCGTAGAGCCAGGGGGCGCCTACGAGCAGTACTTC
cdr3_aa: CASSVEPGGAYEQYF

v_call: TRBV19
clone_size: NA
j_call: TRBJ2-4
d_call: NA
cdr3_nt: TGTGCCAGTAGTGCCAGGACGGTCGCCCTAGCCAAAAACATTCAGTACTTC
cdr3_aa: CASSARTVALAKNIQYF

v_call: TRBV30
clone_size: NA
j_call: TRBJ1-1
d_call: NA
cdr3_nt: TGTGCCTGGAGCTGGGGGGAGGGGCCGGTTGAAGCTTTCTTT
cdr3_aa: CAWSWGEGPVEAFF

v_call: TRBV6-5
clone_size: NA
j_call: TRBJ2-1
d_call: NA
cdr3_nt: TGTGCCAGCAGTTACTCGGGCGGCGGTACCTACAATGAGCAGTTCTTC
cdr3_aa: CASSYSGGGTYNEQFF

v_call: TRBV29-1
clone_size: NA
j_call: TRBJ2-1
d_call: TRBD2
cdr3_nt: TGCAGCTCAAGACTAGCGGGGGGGCCGTACAATGAGCAGTTCTTC
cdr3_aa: CSSRLAGGPYNEQFF

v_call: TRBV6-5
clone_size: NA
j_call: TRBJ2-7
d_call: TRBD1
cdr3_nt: TGTGCCAGCGGGAACGACAGGGGGCTGGACGAGCAGTACTTC
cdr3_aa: CASGNDRGLDEQYF

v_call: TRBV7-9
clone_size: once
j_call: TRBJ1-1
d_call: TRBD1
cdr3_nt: TGTGCCAGCAGCCCAGATAGGGGGACAGTGAACACTGAAGCTTTCTTT
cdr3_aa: CASSPDRGTVNTEAFF

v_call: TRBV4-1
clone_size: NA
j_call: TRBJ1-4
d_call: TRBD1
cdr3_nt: TGCGCCAGCAGCTGGAATACCGGGACAGGGGGTGAAAAACTGTTTTTT
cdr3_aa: CASSWNTGTGGEKLFF

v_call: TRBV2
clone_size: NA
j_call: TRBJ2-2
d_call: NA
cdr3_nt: TGTGCCAGCAGTGTGTACACCGGGGAGCTGTTTTTT
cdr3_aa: CASSVYTGELFF

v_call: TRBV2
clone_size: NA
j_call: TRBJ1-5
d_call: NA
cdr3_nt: TGTGCCAGCAGTGAAGAACAGGGTAGCAATCAGCCCCAGCATTTT
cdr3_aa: CASSEEQGSNQPQHF

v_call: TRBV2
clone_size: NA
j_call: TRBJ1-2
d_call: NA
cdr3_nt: TGTGCCAGCAGTGCAGAGACCTATGGCTACACCTTC
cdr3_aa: CASSAETYGYTF

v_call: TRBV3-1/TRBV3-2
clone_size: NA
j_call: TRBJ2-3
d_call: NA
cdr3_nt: TGTGCCAGCAGCCTCTCCCAGCATGCAACCCCCGAGTATTTT
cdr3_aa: CASSLSQHATPEYF

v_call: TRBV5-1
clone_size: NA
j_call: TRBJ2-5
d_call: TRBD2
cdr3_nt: TGCGCCAGCAGCCCGTCCGCGGGGGGGCCAGAGACCCAGTACTTC
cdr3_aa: CASSPSAGGPETQYF

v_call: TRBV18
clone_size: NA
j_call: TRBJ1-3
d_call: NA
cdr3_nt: TGTGCCAGCTCACCACCGCCGGGGTCCGGAAACACCATATATTTT
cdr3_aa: CASSPPPGSGNTIYF

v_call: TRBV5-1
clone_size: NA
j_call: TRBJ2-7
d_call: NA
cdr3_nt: TGCGCCAGCAGCTCCGGCGGGTCCGGGACGATGATCTACGAGCAGTACTTC
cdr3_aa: CASSSGGSGTMIYEQYF

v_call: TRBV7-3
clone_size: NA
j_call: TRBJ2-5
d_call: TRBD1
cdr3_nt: TGTGCCAGCAGCCGGGGACAGATCCAAGAGACCCAGTACTTC
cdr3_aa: CASSRGQIQETQYF

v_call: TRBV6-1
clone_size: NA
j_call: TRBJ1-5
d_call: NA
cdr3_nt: TGTGCCAGCAGTGACGGGTATCAGCCCCAGCATTTT
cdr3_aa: CASSDGYQPQHF

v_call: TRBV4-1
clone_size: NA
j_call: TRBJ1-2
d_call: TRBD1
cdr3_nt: TGCGCCAGCAGCCAAAGACCCGTCGGACAGGTCAATGGCTACACCTTC
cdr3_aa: CASSQRPVGQVNGYTF

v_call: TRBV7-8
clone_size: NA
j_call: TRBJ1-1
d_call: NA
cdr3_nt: TGTGCCAGCAGCTTACGGGAGAACACTGAAGCTTTCTTT
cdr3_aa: CASSLRENTEAFF

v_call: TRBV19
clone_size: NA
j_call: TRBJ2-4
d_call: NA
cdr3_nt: TGTGCCAGTAGCCGAGGGGGCGGGGGCTGGAACATTCAGTACTTC
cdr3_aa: CASSRGGGGWNIQYF

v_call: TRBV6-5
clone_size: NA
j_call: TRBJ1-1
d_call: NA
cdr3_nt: TGTGCCAGCAGTTACCCGCACCAAGGATCTGAAGCTTTCTTT
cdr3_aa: CASSYPHQGSEAFF

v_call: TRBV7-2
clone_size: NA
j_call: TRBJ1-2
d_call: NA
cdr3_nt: TGTGCCAGCGAGGGGGATTCCTATGGCTACACCTTC
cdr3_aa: CASEGDSYGYTF